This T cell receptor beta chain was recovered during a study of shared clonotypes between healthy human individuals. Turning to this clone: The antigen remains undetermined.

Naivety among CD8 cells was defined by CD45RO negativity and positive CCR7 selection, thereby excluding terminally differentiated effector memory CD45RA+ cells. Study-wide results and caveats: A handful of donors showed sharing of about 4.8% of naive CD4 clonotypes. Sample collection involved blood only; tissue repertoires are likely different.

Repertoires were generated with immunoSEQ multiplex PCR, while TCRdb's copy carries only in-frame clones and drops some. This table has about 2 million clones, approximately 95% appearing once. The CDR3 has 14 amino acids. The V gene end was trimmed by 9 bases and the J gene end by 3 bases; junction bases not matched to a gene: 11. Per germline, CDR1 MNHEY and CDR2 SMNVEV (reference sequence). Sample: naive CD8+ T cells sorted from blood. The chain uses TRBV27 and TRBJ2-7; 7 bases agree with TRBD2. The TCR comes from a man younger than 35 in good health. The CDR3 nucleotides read TGTGCCAGTTGGCCCCAGGGCGGGAGCTACGAGCAGTACTTC. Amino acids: CASWPQGGSYEQYF.